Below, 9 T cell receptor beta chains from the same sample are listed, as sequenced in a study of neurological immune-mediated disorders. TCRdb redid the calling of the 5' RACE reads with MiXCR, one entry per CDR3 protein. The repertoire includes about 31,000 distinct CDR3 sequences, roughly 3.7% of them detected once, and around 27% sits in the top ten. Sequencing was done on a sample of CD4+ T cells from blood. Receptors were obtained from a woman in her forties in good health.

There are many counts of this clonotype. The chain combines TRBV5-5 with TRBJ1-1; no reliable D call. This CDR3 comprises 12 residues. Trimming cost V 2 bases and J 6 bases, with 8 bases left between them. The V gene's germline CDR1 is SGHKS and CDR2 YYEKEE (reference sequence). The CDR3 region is CASSFGASEAFF. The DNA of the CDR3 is TGTGCCAGCAGCTTCGGAGCTTCTGAAGCTTTCTTT.

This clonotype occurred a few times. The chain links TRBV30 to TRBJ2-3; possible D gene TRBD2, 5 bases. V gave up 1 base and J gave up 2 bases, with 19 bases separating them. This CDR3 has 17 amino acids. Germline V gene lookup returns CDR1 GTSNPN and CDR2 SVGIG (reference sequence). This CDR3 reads CAWSAPPMGRFTDTQYF. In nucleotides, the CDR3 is TGTGCCTGGAGTGCCCCTCCCATGGGGAGATTCACAGATACGCAGTATTTT.

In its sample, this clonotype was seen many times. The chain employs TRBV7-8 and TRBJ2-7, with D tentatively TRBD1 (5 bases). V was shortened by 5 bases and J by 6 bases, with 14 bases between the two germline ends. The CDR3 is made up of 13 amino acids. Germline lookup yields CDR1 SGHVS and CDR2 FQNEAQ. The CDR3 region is CASSRSRQSEQYF. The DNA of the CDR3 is TGTGCCAGCAGCCGATCCAGACAGAGCGAGCAGTACTTC.

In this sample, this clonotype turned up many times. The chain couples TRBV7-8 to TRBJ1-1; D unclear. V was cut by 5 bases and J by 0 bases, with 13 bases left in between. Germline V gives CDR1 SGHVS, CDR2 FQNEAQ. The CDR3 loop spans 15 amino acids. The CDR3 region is CASSPNTAVNTEAFF. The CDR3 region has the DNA TGTGCCAGCAGCCCTAACACTGCCGTGAACACTGAAGCTTTCTTT. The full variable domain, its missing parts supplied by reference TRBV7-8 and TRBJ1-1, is GAGVSQSPRYKVAKRGQDVALRCDPISGHVSLFWYQQALGQGPEFLTYFQNEAQLDKSGLPSDRFFAERPEGSVSTLKIQRTQQEDSAVYLCASSPNTAVNTEAFFGQGTRLTVV.

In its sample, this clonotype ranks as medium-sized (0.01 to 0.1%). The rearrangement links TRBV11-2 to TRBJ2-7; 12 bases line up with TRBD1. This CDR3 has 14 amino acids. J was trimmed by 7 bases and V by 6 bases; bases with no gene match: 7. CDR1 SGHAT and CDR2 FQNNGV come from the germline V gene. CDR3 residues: CASRRGTGGNEQYF. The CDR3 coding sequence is TGTGCCAGCAGACGCGGGACAGGGGGCAATGAGCAGTACTTC.

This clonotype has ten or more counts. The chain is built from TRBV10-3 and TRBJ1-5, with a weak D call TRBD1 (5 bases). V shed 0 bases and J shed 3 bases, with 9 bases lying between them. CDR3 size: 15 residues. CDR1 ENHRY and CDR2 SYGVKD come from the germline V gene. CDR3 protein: CAISESQGLNQPQHF. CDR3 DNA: TGTGCCATCAGTGAGTCCCAGGGCCTCAATCAGCCCCAGCATTTT.

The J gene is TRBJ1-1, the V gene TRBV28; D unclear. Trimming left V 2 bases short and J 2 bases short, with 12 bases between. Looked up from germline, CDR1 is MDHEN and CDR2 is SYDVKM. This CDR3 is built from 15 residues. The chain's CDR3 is CASSLGFSGNTEAFF. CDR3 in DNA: TGTGCCAGCAGTTTAGGGTTCTCCGGAAACACTGAAGCTTTCTTT.

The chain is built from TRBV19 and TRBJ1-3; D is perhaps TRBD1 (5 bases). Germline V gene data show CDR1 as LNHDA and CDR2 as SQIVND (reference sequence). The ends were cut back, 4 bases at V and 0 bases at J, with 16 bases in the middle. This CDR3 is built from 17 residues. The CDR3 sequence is CASSTPPGPYSGNTIYF. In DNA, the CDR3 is TGTGCCAGTAGTACGCCCCCGGGACCATACTCTGGAAACACCATATATTTT.

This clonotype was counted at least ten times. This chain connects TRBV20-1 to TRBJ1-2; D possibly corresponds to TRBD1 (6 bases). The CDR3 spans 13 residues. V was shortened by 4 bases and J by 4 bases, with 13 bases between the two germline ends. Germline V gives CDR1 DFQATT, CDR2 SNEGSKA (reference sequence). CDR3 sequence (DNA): TGCAGTGCTACGACCGGGACAAGCTATGGCTACACCTTC. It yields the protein CSATTGTSYGYTF.